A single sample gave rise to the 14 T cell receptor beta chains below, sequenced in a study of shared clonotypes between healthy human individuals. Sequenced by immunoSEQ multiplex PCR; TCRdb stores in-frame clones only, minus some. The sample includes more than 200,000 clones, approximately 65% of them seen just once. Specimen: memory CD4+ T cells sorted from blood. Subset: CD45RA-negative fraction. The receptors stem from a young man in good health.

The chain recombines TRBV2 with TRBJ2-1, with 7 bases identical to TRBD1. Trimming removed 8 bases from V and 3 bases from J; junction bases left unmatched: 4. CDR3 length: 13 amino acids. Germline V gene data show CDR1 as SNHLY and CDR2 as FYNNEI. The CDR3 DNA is TGTGCCAGCCAGGACAGGAGCTACAATGAGCAGTTCTTC. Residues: CASQDRSYNEQFF. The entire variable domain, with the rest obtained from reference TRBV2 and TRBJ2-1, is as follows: EPEVTQTPSHQVTQMGQEVILRCVPISNHLYFYWYRQILGQKVEFLVSFYNNEISEKSEIFDDQFSVERPDGSNFTLKIRSTKLEDSAMYFCASQDRSYNEQFFGPGTRLTVL.

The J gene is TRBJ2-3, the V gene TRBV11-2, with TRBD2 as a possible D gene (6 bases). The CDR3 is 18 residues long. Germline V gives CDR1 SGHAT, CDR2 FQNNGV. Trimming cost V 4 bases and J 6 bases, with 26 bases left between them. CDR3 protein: CASSWGRGPGTVSDTQYF. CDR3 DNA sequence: TGTGCCAGCAGCTGGGGCCGGGGCCCCGGGACTGTCTCCGATACGCAGTATTTT.

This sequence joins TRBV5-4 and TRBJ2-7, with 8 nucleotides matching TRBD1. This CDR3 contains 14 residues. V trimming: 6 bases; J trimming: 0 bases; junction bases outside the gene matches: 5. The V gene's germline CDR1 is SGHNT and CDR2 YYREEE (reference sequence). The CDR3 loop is CASNRQGSSYEQYF. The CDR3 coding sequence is TGTGCCAGCAACCGACAGGGGAGCTCCTACGAGCAGTACTTC. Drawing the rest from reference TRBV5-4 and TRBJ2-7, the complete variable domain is ETGVTQSPTHLIKTRGQQVTLRCSSQSGHNTVSWYQQALGQGPQFIFQYYREEENGRGNFPPRFSGLQFPNYSSELNVNALELDDSALYLCASNRQGSSYEQYFGPGTRLTVT.

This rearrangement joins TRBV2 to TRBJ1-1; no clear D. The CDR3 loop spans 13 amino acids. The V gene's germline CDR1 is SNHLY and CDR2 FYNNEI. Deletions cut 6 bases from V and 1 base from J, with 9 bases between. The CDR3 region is CASRTVENTEAFF. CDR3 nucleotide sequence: TGTGCCAGCAGGACCGTTGAGAACACTGAAGCTTTCTTT.

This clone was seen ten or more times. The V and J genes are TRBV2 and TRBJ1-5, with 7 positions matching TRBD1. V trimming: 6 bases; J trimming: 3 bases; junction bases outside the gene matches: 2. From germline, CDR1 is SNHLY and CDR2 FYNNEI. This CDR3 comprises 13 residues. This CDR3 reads CASRGQSNQPQHF. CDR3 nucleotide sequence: TGTGCCAGCAGGGGACAGTCCAATCAGCCCCAGCATTTT.

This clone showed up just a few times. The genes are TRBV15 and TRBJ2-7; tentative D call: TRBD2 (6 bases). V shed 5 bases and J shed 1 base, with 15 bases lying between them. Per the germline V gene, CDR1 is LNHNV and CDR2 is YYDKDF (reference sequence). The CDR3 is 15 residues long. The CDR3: CATSGGGTASYEQYF. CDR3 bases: TGTGCCACCAGCGGAGGCGGGACGGCATCCTACGAGCAGTACTTC.

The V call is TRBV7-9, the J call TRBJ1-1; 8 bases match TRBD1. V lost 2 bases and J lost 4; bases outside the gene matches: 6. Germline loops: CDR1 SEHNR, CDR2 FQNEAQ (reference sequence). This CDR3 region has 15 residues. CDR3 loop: CASSLTGGGGTEAFF. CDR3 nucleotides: TGTGCCAGCAGCTTAACAGGGGGTGGAGGCACTGAAGCTTTCTTT.

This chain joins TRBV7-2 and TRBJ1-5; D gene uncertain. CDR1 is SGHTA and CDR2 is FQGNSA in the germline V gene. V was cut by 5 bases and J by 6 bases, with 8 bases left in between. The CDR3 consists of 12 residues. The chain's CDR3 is CASSPDGQPQHF. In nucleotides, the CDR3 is TGTGCCAGCAGCCCCGATGGTCAGCCCCAGCATTTT.

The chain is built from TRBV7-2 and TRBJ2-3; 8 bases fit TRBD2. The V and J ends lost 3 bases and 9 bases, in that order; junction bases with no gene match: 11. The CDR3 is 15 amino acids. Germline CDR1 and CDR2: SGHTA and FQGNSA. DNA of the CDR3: TGTGCCAGCAGCTTCCAAGCGGGAGTGGGGGTAACGCAGTATTTT. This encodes CASSFQAGVGVTQYF.

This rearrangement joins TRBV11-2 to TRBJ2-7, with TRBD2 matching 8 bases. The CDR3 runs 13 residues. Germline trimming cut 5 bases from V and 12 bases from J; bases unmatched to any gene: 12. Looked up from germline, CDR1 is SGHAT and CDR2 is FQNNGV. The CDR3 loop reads CASSPHRREVGYF. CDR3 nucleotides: TGTGCCAGCAGCCCACATCGGCGGGAGGTTGGGTACTTC.

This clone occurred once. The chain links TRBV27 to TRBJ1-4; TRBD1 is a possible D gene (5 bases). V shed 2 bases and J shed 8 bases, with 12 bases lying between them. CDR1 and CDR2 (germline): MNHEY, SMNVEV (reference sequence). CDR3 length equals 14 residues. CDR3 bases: TGTGCCAGCAGTTTAACGACGGGGGTAGAAAAACTGTTTTTT. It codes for CASSLTTGVEKLFF.

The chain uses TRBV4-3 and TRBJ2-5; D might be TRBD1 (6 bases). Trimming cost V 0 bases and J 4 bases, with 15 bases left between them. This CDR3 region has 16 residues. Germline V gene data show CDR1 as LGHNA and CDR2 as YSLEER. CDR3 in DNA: TGCGCCAGCAGCCAAGAGGACGCAGGGGTCGCAGAGACCCAGTACTTC. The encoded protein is CASSQEDAGVAETQYF.

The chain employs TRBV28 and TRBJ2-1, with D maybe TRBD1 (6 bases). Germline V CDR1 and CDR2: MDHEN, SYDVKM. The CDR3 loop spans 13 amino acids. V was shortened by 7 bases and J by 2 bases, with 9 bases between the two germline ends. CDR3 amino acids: CASIGGTYNEQFF. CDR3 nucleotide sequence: TGTGCCAGCATTGGGGGCACCTACAATGAGCAGTTCTTC.

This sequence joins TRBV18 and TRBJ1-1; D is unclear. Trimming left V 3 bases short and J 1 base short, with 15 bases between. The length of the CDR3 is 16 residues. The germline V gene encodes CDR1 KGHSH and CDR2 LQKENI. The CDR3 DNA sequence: TGTGCCAGCTCACCTAGGTCGAGTTCATGGAACACTGAAGCTTTCTTT. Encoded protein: CASSPRSSSWNTEAFF.